One and the same sample provided the 18 T cell receptor beta chains below, sequenced in a study of T cells in localized non-small cell lung cancer. Data came from immunoSEQ multiplex PCR; TCRdb stores just in-frame clones and leaves some out. The sample includes roughly 35,000 clones, 85% to 95% seen only once; the top ten take approximately 7.9%. The source material was peripheral blood, sampled before any cancer treatment. These receptors were taken from a female donor at least 60 years old with stage I lung adenocarcinoma.

The chain joins TRBV21-1 to TRBJ2-1. TRBV21-1 is noted as a pseudogene. This CDR3 comprises 17 residues. CDR3 region: CASSKEDGRLSYNEQFF. CDR3 sequence (DNA): TGTGCCAGCAGCAAAGAGGACGGACGATTATCCTACAATGAGCAGTTCTTC.

The V call is TRBV5-8, the J call TRBJ2-1; 9 bases map to TRBD2. The V and J ends lost 2 bases and 1 base, in that order; junction bases with no gene match: 13. Germline V lookup: CDR1 SGHTS, CDR2 YDEGEE. The CDR3 has 19 amino acids. DNA for the CDR3: TGTGCCAGCAGCTTAATTCGGCGGGCTAGCGGGGAATCCTACAATGAGCAGTTCTTC. It is translated as CASSLIRRASGESYNEQFF. Using reference TRBV5-8 and TRBJ2-1 for the parts outside the CDR3, the full variable domain is EAGVTQSPTHLIKTRGQQATLRCSPISGHTSVYWYQQALGLGLQFLLWYDEGEERNRGNFPPRFSGRQFPNYSSELNVNALELEDSALYLCASSLIRRASGESYNEQFFGPGTRLTVL.

This chain links TRBV19 with TRBJ1-5, with D possibly matching TRBD1 (5 bases). Germline assignment: CDR1 LNHDA and CDR2 SQIVND (reference sequence). The CDR3 length is 15 residues. Deletions cut 7 bases from V and 3 bases from J, with 16 bases between. CDR3 loop: CASNVLGGNNQPQHF. In nucleotides, the CDR3 is TGTGCCAGTAATGTTCTGGGGGGGAACAATCAGCCCCAGCATTTT. Together with reference TRBV19 and TRBJ1-5, the CDR3 gives the full variable domain: DGGITQSPKYLFRKEGQNVTLSCEQNLNHDAMYWYRQDPGQGLRLIYYSQIVNDFQKGDIAEGYSVSREKKESFPLTVTSAQKNPTAFYLCASNVLGGNNQPQHFGDGTRLSIL.

The chain couples TRBV6-1 to TRBJ2-7, with D perhaps matching TRBD1 or TRBD2 (5 bases each). V lost 3 bases to trimming and J lost 6 bases, with 15 bases between them. The CDR3 covers 14 residues. From germline, CDR1 is MNHNS and CDR2 SASEGT. The DNA for the CDR3 is TGTGCCAGCAGTGATCTAGCAGGAAGGGGCGAGCAGTACGTC. The encoded protein is CASSDLAGRGEQYV.

The V call is TRBV7-9, the J call TRBJ1-2; possibly TRBD1 for D (5 bases). CDR3 size: 13 residues. Germline CDR1 SEHNR, CDR2 FQNEAQ (reference sequence). V was cut by 3 bases and J by 4 bases, with 9 bases left in between. The CDR3 loop is CASSFDSFYGYTF. CDR3 nucleotides: TGTGCCAGCAGCTTCGACAGTTTCTATGGCTACACCTTC.

About this clone itself: A junction boundary mismatches the germline segment, possibly from a read error. The rearrangement uses TRBV27 and TRBJ2-1; 9 bases are a match to TRBD2. CDR1 is MNHEY and CDR2 is SMNVEV in the germline V gene (reference sequence). This CDR3 has 14 residues. CDR3 coding DNA: TGTGCCAGCAATTTAGCGGGAGTTGGAAATGAGCAGTTCTTC. As protein: CASNLAGVGNEQFF.

This sequence joins TRBV30 and TRBJ1-5; D is unclear. Trimming took off 0 bases at V and 6 bases at J, with 9 bases between the two ends. The CDR3 totals 13 residues. From germline, CDR1 is GTSNPN and CDR2 SVGIG (reference sequence). Here the CDR3 DNA reads TGTGCCTGGAGTGTAGAGGAAGGTCAGCCCCAGCATTTT. It encodes CAWSVEEGQPQHF.

The chain carries TRBV7-2 and TRBJ1-2; no firm D call. The CDR3 runs 16 residues. From germline, CDR1 is SGHTA and CDR2 FQGNSA. V was pared by 1 base and J by 3 bases, with 15 bases between. The CDR3: CASSLGVISPYYGYTF. CDR3 sequence (DNA): TGTGCCAGCAGCTTAGGAGTGATCAGCCCCTACTATGGCTACACCTTC. The full variable domain, in which reference TRBV7-2 and TRBJ1-2 provide the parts outside the CDR3, is GAGVSQSPSNKVTEKGKDVELRCDPISGHTALYWYRQSLGQGLEFLIYFQGNSAPDKSGLPSDRFSAERTGGSVSTLTIQRTQQEDSAVYLCASSLGVISPYYGYTFGSGTRLTVV.

In the case of this clone: Other DNA sequences in this sample translate to the same CDR3. As DNA, the CDR3 is TGTGCCAGCAGCCTACAGGGTGGCACTGAAGCTTTCTTT. Translating it yields CASSLQGGTEAFF. The chain employs TRBV7-3 and TRBJ1-1; tentatively, D is TRBD1 (6 bases). Germline V CDR1 and CDR2: SGHTA, FQGTGA. This CDR3 has 13 amino acids. Between the trimmed V and J ends, which lost 5 bases and 4 bases, there was a span of 11 bases.

The rearrangement uses TRBV7-3 and TRBJ2-1; a possible D gene is TRBD1 (7 bases). From germline, CDR1 is SGHTA and CDR2 FQGTGA. Trimming removed 5 bases at V and 10 bases at J, with 12 bases between. CDR3 length: 12 residues. The CDR3 nucleotides read TGTGCCAGCAGCGTACAGGGGAGGGAGCAGTTCTTC. Encoded protein: CASSVQGREQFF.

The V gene is TRBV4-3, the J gene TRBJ2-1, with 10 nucleotides matching TRBD1. Germline CDR1 reads LGHNA; CDR2 reads YSLEER. This CDR3 is 16 amino acids long. The ends lost 0 bases at V and 6 bases at J; junction bases unmatched: 5. The CDR3 sequence is CASSQDGTGARNEQFF. For the CDR3, the DNA is TGCGCCAGCAGCCAAGATGGGACAGGGGCTCGCAATGAGCAGTTCTTC.

This clone came up once. CDR3 protein: CASSLLGGVRGHQPQHF. In nucleotides, the CDR3 is TGTGCCAGCAGCTTATTGGGGGGGGTGAGAGGGCATCAGCCCCAGCATTTT. The gene calls are TRBV7-9 and TRBJ1-5, with D perhaps matching TRBD1 (5 bases). CDR3 length equals 17 residues. Trimming pared 2 bases from V and 5 bases from J, leaving 19 bases between. Germline V CDR1 and CDR2: SEHNR, FQNEAQ (reference sequence). The whole variable domain, filled in from reference TRBV7-9 and TRBJ1-5, reads DTGVSQNPRHKITKRGQNVTFRCDPISEHNRLYWYRQTLGQGPEFLTYFQNEAQLEKSRLLSDRFSAERPKGSFSTLEIQRTEQGDSAMYLCASSLLGGVRGHQPQHFGDGTRLSIL.

V gene TRBV10-2 combines with J gene TRBJ1-2, with D unclear. The CDR3 contains 12 residues. Germline V gene sequence: CDR1 WSHSY, CDR2 SAAADI. Trimming removed 6 bases at V and 4 bases at J, with 9 bases between. For the CDR3, the DNA is TGCGCCAGCAGGCAGGATGCCTATGGCTACACCTTC. Its protein is CASRQDAYGYTF.

This chain uses TRBV11-3 with TRBJ2-7; possible D gene TRBD1, 6 bases. V dropped 3 bases and J dropped 3 bases, with 9 bases sitting between them. Per germline, CDR1 SGHNT and CDR2 YENEEA. This CDR3 is 13 amino acids long. CDR3 nucleotide sequence: TGTGCCAGCAGCTTGTCGGACAGCTACGAGCAGTACTTC. As protein: CASSLSDSYEQYF. The full variable domain, with the rest looked up from reference TRBV11-3 and TRBJ2-7, is EAGVVQSPRYKIIEKKQPVAFWCNPISGHNTLYWYLQNLGQGPELLIRYENEEAVDDSQLPKDRFSAERLKGVDSTLKIQPAELGDSAVYLCASSLSDSYEQYFGPGTRLTVT.

The chain combines TRBV4-1 with TRBJ1-1; a weak D match, TRBD1 (5 bases). Germline loops: CDR1 MGHRA, CDR2 YSYEKL. Trimming stripped 2 bases from V and 6 bases from J, with 7 bases between. The CDR3 runs to 12 residues. The CDR3 reads CASSQMGAEAFF. CDR3 DNA: TGCGCCAGCAGCCAAATGGGGGCTGAAGCTTTCTTT.

The chain combines TRBV5-6 with TRBJ2-5, with D uncertain. The CDR3 is 14 amino acids. The V gene lost 4 bases and the J gene lost 1 base, with 11 bases spanning the gap. Germline V gene data show CDR1 as SGHDT and CDR2 as YYEEEE. CDR3 coding DNA: TGTGCCAGCAGCCTTCGGGCCAGCCAAGAGACCCAGTACTTC. This translates into CASSLRASQETQYF.

The V call is TRBV5-1, the J call TRBJ2-5, with D unclear. The germline CDR1 and CDR2 sequences are SGHRS and YFSETQ. This CDR3 has 13 amino acids. Trimming stripped 0 bases from V and 3 bases from J, with 6 bases between. The DNA of the CDR3 is TGCGCCAGCAGCTTGGAAGGGAAAGAGACCCAGTACTTC. Its translation: CASSLEGKETQYF.

The V call is TRBV7-2, the J call TRBJ2-7; D is possibly TRBD2 (6 bases). V was cut by 1 base and J by 5 bases, with 12 bases left in between. Germline values: CDR1 SGHTA, CDR2 FQGNSA. This CDR3 is built from 14 residues. The CDR3: CASSLEAGNNEQYF. In DNA form, the CDR3 reads TGTGCCAGCAGCTTAGAGGCGGGGAACAACGAGCAGTACTTC. The whole variable domain, remainder taken from reference TRBV7-2 and TRBJ2-7, is GAGVSQSPSNKVTEKGKDVELRCDPISGHTALYWYRQSLGQGLEFLIYFQGNSAPDKSGLPSDRFSAERTGGSVSTLTIQRTQQEDSAVYLCASSLEAGNNEQYFGPGTRLTVT.